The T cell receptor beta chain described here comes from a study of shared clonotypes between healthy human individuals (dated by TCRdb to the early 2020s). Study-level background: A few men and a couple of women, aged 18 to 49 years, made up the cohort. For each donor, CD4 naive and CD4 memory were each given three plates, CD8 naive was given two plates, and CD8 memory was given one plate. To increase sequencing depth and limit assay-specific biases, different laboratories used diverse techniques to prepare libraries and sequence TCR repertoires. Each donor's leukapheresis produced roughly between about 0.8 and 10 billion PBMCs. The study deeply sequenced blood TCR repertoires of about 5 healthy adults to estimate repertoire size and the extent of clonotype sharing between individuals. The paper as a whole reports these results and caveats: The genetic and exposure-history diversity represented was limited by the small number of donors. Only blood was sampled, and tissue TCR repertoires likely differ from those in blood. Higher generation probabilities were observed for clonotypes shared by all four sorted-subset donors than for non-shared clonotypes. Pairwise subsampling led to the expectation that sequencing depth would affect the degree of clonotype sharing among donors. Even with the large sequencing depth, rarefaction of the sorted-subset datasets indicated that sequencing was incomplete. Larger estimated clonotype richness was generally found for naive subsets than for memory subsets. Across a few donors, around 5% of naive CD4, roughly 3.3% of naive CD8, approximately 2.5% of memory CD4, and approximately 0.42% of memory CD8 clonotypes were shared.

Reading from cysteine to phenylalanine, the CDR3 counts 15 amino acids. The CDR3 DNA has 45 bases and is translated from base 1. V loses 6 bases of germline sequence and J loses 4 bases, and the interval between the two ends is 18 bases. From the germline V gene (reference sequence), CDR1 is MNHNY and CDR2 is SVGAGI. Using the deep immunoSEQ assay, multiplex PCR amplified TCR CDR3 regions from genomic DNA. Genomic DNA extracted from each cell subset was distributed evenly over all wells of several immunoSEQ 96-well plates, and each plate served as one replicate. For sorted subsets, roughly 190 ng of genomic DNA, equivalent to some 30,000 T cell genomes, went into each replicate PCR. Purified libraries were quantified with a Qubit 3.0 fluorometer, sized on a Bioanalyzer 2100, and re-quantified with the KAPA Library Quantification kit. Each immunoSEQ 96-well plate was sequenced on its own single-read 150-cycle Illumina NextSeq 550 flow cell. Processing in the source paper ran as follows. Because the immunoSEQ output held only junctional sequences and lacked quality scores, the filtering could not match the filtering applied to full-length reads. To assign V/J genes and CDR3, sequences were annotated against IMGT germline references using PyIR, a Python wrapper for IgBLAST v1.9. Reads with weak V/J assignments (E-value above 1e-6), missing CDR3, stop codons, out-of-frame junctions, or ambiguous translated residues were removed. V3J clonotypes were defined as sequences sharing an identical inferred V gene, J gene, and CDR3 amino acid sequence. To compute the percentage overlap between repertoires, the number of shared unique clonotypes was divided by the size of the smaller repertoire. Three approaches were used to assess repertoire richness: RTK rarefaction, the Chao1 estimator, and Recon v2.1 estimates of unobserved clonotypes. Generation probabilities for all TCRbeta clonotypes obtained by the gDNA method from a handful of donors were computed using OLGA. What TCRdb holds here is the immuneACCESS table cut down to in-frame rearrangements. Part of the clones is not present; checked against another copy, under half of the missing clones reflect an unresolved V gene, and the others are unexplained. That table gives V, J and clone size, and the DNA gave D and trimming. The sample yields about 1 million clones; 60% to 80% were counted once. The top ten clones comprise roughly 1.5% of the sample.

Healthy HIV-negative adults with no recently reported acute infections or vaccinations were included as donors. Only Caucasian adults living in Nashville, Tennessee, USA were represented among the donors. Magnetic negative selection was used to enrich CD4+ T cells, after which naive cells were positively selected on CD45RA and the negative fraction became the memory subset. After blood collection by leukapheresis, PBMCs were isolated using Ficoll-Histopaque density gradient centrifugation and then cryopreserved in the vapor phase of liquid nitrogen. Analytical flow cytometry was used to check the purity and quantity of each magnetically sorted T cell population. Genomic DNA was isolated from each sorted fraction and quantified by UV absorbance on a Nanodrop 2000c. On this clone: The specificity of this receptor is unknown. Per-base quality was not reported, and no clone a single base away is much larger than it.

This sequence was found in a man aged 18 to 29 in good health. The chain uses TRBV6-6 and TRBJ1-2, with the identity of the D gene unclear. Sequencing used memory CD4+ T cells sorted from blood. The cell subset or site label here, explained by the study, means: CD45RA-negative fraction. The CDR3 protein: CASSRLEGLGYGYTF. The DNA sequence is TGTGCCAGCAGCCGACTGGAGGGCTTGGGCTATGGCTACACCTTC.